The rows below give T cell receptor beta chains drawn from one sample of a study of cytomegalovirus exposure and HLA in healthy donors. Sequencing was performed with immunoSEQ multiplex PCR; in TCRdb, only in-frame clones are kept and a portion is missing. Here the sample spans about 150,000 clones, less than 90% being singletons. Sequenced input: PBMCs. These receptors all come from a man in his late teens or twenties in good health and CMV-seropositive. Both conserved end residues are part of each CDR3.

TRBV11-2	TRBJ2-5	14	CASSFGTSMETQYF
TRBV11-1	TRBJ2-1	18	CASSLRTSGGHSYNEQFF
TRBV7-3	TRBJ2-2	16	CASSSRTGATTGELFF
TRBV4-1	TRBJ2-1	15	CASSHPRKSANEQFF
TRBV7-2	TRBJ2-5	17	CASSLASGSFGQETQYF
TRBV6-1	TRBJ2-3	15	CASSKGGLRTDTQYF
TRBV30	TRBJ1-2	13	CAWSGDSPHGYTF
TRBV7-2	TRBJ1-2	16	CASSDRDRVVVGGYTF
TRBV4-3	TRBJ2-1	16	CASSQDSGGSYNEQFF
TRBV7-2	TRBJ1-3	16	CASSLAGGSSGNTIYF
TRBV6-6	TRBJ2-7	13	CASVGLSPYEQYF
TRBV9	TRBJ2-5	18	CASSVGSDGGRKGETQYF
TRBV18	TRBJ1-2	13	CASSYTGDYGYTF
TRBV6-5	TRBJ1-1	14	CASTPHETRSEAFF
TRBV18	TRBJ1-2	13	CASSPDRGYGYTF
TRBV6-5	TRBJ2-3	14	CASSYGSSTDTQYF
TRBV5-1	TRBJ2-2	14	CASRLAGDTGELFF
TRBV14	TRBJ1-5	17	CASSHPNRGDGNQPQHF
TRBV9	TRBJ1-6	16	CASSPRGTGDNSPLHF
TRBV5-1	TRBJ2-7	14	CASMFDRVPDEQYF
TRBV5-4	TRBJ2-7	15	CASSPGTGDAYEQYF
TRBV4-1	TRBJ2-3	14	CASSPSVSTDTQYF
TRBV29-1	TRBJ2-3	16	CSVDEASGGSTDTQYF
TRBV7-3	TRBJ1-1	14	CASSSGQGATEAFF
TRBV14	TRBJ2-7	15	CASSQVRGYSYEQYF
TRBV4-3	TRBJ2-3	17	CASSQETSGGAGDTQYF
TRBV6-5	TRBJ2-7	14	CASSYRDNTYEQYF
TRBV7-8	TRBJ2-7	14	CASSPAAGAEEQYF
TRBV29-1	TRBJ2-7	14	CSVEDRKGMGEQYF
TRBV6-6	TRBJ2-4	14	CASSYRRDRDIQYF
TRBV5-4	TRBJ2-1	12	CASFTSRGEQFF
TRBV4-2	TRBJ2-2	16	CASSLPGQGSTGELFF
TRBV7-6	TRBJ2-5	16	CASSLAASGHQETQYF
TRBV4-1	TRBJ2-3	16	CASSLQWRGGPDTQYF
TRBV6-1	TRBJ2-7	12	CASTSGGHEQYF
TRBV30	TRBJ2-7	12	CALNRGADEQYF
TRBV2	TRBJ2-5	13	CASSGDRQETQYF
TRBV4-1	TRBJ2-2	16	CASSQDGRGLTGELFF
TRBV5-1	TRBJ2-3	15	CASSPPGLASDTQYF
TRBV6-5	TRBJ1-5	15	CASSYSHREDQPQHF
TRBV27	TRBJ1-6	15	CASSLTAMGNSPLHF
TRBV7-3	TRBJ2-3	15	CASSLVVSSTDTQYF
TRBV7-9	TRBJ2-7	13	CASAPPSAAEQYF
TRBV29-1	TRBJ2-1	12	CSVAGTSREQFF
TRBV5-1	TRBJ2-7	13	CASSLAGDREQYF
TRBV2	TRBJ2-5	16	CASRRTSGSRQETQYF
TRBV27	TRBJ2-3	18	CASSLRPRLAGEVDTQYF
TRBV13	TRBJ2-3	16	CASSPGSGGATDTQYF
TRBV4-1	TRBJ2-2	16	CASSPTSGPNTGELFF
TRBV9	TRBJ1-1	16	CASSAEDSGTNTEAFF
TRBV18	TRBJ2-7	14	CASSPREGWGEQYF